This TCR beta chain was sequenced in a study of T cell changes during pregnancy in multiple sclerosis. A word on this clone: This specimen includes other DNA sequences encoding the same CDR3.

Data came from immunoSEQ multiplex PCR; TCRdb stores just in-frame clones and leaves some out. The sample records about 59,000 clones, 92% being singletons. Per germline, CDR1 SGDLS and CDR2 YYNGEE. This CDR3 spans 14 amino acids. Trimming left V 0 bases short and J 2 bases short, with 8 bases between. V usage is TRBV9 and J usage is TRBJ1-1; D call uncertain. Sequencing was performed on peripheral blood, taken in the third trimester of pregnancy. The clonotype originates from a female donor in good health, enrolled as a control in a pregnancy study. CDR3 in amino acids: CASSVAGTNTEAFF. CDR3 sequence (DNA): TGTGCCAGCAGCGTAGCAGGCACTAACACTGAAGCTTTCTTT.